This record looks at one TCR beta chain sequence and its context. Its antigen is unidentified. PCR was performed using 60 Vbeta and 13 Jbeta primers. Method: immunoSEQ multiplex PCR; TCRdb's copy keeps in-frame clones and lacks some. The sample includes about 110,000 clones, less than 90% of them seen just once. The CDR3 runs 15 residues. V was clipped by 7 bases and J by 7 bases; unmatched bases: 10. Germline lookup yields CDR1 SEHNR and CDR2 FQNEAQ (reference sequence). This sample is drawn from a study of cytomegalovirus exposure and HLA in healthy donors. Study-level information: From donors who were HLA-typed, an early data release held around 85 million unique TCRs. Notes on the study in general: CMV serostatus stood as the only immune exposure information on hand. Sequencing likely generated an artifact that appeared as a cluster of highly shared sequence variants. Most observed TCR sequences were rare, whereas some public TCRs were detected in many donors.

The rearrangement uses TRBV7-9 and TRBJ1-4, with 9 bases that match TRBD1. Sequenced input: PBMCs. The TCR was taken from a middle-aged man in good health and CMV-seronegative. The CDR3 DNA is TGTGCCAGCACCATCGGGGACAGGGACTTTGAAAAACTGTTTTTT. Translating it yields CASTIGDRDFEKLFF.